This T cell receptor (beta chain) was profiled in a study of blood T cell repertoires in COVID-19. Study summary: From T cells, B-cell-depleted T cells, or PBMCs came the material, which was cDNA or gDNA.

As originally analysed: Reference gene primer amplification yielded estimated nucleated cell counts. The protocol was immunoSEQ multiplex PCR, while the TCRdb copy is restricted to in-frame clones and leaves out a portion. V, J and clone size are taken as reported in that table, and D and trimming were inferred from the DNA itself. This table has some 110,000 clones, 70% to 85% appearing once. Sequencing input: peripheral blood. This clonotype was obtained from a man between 70 and 80 years old with active or convalescent COVID-19.

CDR3 sequence: CASSLTGGSEKLFF. For the CDR3, the DNA is TGTGCCAGCAGCTTGACAGGGGGAAGTGAAAAACTGTTTTTT. This rearrangement joins TRBV7-6 to TRBJ1-4; 9 bases are a match to TRBD1. V was clipped by 3 bases and J by 7 bases; unmatched bases: 3. There are 14 residues in the CDR3. In germline, CDR1 is SGHVS, CDR2 FNYEAQ.